This TCR beta chain derives from a study of CD8+ T cells in alopecia areata. Overall study: C3H/HeJ donors with spontaneous alopecia, roughly 6-12 months old, supplied skin grafts to approximately 7-11-week-old female C3H/HeJ mice.

Findings and caveats of the study: Normal-skin resident alphabeta T cells also appear among scalp sample sequences. Elevated clonality characterized lesional scalp relative to normal scalp, particularly in alopecia totalis/universalis.

Using CD4, CD8alpha, NKG2D, NKG2ACE and other markers, pooled cutaneous lymph node cells were sorted. Following RNA extraction, reverse transcription yielded cDNA that acted as the sequencing template. Clones were read by immunoSEQ multiplex PCR, and TCRdb kept only the in-frame ones, dropping some. The sample contains 200,000 to 300,000 clones, none of them singletons. This clone was found a few times. What it recognizes is unknown. Genes and germline are mouse. The clonotype comes from a C3H/HeJ mouse with alopecia areata. The mouse strain carries the MHC haplotype H2-k. The sample comprised CD4+ T cells sorted from a lymph node.

The CDR3 DNA, read in part, is TGTGCCAGCAGTGATCTTGGGACAGTGAATTCGCCC. Amino acids: CASSDLGTVNSP. The CDR3 reads in full as CASSDLGTVNSPLYF. V is TRBV13-3 and J is TRBJ1-6; 7 nucleotides agree with TRBD1. The read finishes 3 residues shy of the CDR3 end, and the germline J gene is used to complete it. TRBJ1-6 is given ORF status, its function remaining uncertain. Germline V gives CDR1 NNHDY, CDR2 SYVADS. The length of the CDR3 is 15 residues. V trimming: 1 base; J trimming: 7 bases; junction bases outside the gene matches: 5.